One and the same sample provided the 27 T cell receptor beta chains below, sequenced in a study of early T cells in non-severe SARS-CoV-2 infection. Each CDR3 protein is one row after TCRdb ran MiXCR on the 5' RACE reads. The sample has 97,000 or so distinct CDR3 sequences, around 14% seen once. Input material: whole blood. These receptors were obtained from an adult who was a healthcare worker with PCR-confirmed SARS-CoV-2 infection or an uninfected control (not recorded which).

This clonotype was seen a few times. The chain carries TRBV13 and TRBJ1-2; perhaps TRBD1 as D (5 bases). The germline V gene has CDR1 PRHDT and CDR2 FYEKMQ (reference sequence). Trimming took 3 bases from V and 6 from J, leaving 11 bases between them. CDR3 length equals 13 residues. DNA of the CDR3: TGTGCCAGCAGCTTCGGCAGGGCGAATGGCTACACCTTC. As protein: CASSFGRANGYTF. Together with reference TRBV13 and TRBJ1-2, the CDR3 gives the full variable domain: AAGVIQSPRHLIKEKRETATLKCYPIPRHDTVYWYQQGPGQDPQFLISFYEKMQSDKGSIPDRFSAQQFSDYHSELNMSSLELGDSALYFCASSFGRANGYTFGSGTRLTVV.

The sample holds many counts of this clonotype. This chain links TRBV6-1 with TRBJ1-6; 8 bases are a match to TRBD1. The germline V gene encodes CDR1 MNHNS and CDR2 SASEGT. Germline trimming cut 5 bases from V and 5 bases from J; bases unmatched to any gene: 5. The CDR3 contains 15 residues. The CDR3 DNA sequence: TGTGCCAGCAGTATCTCGACAGGGGATAATTCACCCCTCCACTTT. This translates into CASSISTGDNSPLHF.

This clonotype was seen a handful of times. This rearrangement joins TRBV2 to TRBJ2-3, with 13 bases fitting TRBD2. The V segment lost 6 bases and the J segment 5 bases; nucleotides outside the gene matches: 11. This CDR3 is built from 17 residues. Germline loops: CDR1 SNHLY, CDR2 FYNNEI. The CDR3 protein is CASSPGTSGEAVDTQYF. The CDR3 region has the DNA TGTGCCAGCAGCCCCGGGACTAGCGGGGAGGCGGTAGATACGCAGTATTTT.

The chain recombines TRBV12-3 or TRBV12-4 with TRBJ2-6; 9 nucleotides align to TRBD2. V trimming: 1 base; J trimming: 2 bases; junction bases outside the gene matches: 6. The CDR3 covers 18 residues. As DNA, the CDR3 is TGTGCCAGCAGTTTAGTTGCGGGAGGGCGGCCTGGGGCCAACGTCCTGACTTTC. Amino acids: CASSLVAGGRPGANVLTF.

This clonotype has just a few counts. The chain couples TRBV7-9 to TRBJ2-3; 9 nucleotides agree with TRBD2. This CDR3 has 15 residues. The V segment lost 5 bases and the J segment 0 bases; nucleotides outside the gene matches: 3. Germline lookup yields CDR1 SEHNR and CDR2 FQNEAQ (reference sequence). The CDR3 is CASSRLAVSTDTQYF. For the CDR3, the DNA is TGTGCCAGCAGCCGACTAGCGGTTAGCACAGATACGCAGTATTTT.

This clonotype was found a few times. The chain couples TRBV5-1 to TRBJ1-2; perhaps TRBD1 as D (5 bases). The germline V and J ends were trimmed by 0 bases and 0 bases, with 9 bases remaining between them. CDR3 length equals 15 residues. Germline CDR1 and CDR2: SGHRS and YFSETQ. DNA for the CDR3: TGCGCCAGCAGCTTGGCTCTGGGGGCTAACTATGGCTACACCTTC. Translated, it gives CASSLALGANYGYTF. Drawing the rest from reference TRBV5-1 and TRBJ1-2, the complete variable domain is KAGVTQTPRYLIKTRGQQVTLSCSPISGHRSVSWYQQTPGQGLQFLFEYFSETQRNKGNFPGRFSGRQFSNSRSEMNVSTLELGDSALYLCASSLALGANYGYTFGSGTRLTVV.

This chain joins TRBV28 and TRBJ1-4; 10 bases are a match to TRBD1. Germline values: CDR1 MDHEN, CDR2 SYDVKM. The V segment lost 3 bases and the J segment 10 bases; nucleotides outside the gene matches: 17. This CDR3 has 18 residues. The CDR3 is CASSFPGTGAVLGGKLFF. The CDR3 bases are TGTGCCAGCAGTTTTCCCGGGACAGGGGCCGTCCTGGGGGGAAAACTGTTTTTT.

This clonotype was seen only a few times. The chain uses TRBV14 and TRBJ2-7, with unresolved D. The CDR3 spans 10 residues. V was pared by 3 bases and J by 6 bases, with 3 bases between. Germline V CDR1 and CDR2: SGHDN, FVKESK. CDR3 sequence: CASSHREQYF. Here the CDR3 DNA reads TGTGCCAGCAGCCACCGCGAGCAGTACTTC.

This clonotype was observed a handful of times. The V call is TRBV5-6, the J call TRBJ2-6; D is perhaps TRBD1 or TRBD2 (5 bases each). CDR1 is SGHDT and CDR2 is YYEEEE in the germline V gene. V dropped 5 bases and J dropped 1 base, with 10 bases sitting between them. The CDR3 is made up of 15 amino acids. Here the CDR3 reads CASRAGSSGANVLTF. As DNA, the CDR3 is TGTGCCAGCAGGGCAGGGAGTTCTGGGGCCAACGTCCTGACTTTC. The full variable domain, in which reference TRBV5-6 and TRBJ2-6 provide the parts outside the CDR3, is DAGVTQSPTHLIKTRGQQVTLRCSPKSGHDTVSWYQQALGQGPQFIFQYYEEEERQRGNFPDRFSGHQFPNYSSELNVNALLLGDSALYLCASRAGSSGANVLTFGAGSRLTVL.

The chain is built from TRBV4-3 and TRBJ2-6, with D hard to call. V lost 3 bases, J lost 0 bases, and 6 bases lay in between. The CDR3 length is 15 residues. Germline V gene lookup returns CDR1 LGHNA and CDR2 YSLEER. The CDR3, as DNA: TGCGCCAGCAGCCACCCCCGCTCTGGGGCCAACGTCCTGACTTTC. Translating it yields CASSHPRSGANVLTF.

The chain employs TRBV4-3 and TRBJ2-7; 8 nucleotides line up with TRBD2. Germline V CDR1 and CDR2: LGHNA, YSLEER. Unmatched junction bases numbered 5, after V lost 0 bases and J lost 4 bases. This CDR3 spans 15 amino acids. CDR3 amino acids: CASSQEAGVTYEQYF. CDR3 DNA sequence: TGCGCCAGCAGCCAAGAAGCGGGAGTCACGTACGAGCAGTACTTC.

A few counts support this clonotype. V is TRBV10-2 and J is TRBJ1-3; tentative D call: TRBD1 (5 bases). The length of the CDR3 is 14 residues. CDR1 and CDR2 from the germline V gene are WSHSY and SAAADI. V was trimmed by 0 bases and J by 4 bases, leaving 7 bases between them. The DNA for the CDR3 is TGCGCCAGCAGTGAGTCGGAGGGGGGAAACACCATATATTTT. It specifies CASSESEGGNTIYF.

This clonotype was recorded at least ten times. CDR3 sequence: CASSYSDSNYGYTF. The CDR3 DNA follows: TGTGCCAGCAGTTACTCGGACTCCAACTATGGCTACACCTTC. The chain couples TRBV6-5 to TRBJ1-2; D is unresolved. Trimming shortened V by 0 bases and J by 2 bases, and 7 bases separated the two germline ends. Per germline, CDR1 MNHEY and CDR2 SVGAGI. The CDR3 consists of 14 residues.

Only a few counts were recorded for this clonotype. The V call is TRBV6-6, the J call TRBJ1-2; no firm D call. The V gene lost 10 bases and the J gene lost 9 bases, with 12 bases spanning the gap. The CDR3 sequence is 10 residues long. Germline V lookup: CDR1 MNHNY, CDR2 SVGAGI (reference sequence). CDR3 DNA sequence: TGTGCCATATTCGAGGATCGCTACACCTTC. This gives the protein CAIFEDRYTF.

CDR3 amino acids: CASSLGRGLAGGNEQFF. The CDR3 DNA follows: TGTGCCAGCAGCTTAGGTCGGGGACTAGCGGGAGGCAATGAGCAGTTCTTC. The gene calls are TRBV7-3 and TRBJ2-1; TRBD2 agrees at 15 bases. The V gene end was trimmed by 2 bases and the J gene end by 6 bases; junction bases not matched to a gene: 5. CDR1 and CDR2 from the germline V gene are SGHTA and FQGTGA. This CDR3 has 17 residues.

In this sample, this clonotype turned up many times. The CDR3 reads CASSLVGLAGAGSYNEQFF. CDR3 nucleotide sequence: TGTGCCAGCAGCTTAGTAGGACTAGCGGGAGCAGGCTCCTACAATGAGCAGTTCTTC. The J gene is TRBJ2-1, the V gene TRBV5-6; TRBD2 matches at 13 bases. The CDR3 length is 19 residues. CDR1 is SGHDT and CDR2 is YYEEEE in the germline V gene. The junction had 8 bases not matched to a gene; V was cut back by 2 bases and J by 0 bases.

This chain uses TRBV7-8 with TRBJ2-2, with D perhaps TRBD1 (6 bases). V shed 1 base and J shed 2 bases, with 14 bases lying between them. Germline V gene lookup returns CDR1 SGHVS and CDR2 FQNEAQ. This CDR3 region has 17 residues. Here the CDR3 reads CASSLVIRGINTGELFF. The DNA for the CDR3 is TGTGCCAGCAGCTTAGTAATAAGGGGGATTAACACCGGGGAGCTGTTTTTT.

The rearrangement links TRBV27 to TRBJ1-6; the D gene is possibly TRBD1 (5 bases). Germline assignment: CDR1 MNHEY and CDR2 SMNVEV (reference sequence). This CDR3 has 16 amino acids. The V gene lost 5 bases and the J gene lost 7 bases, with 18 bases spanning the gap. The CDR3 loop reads CASSALGITGNSPLHF. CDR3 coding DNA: TGTGCCAGCAGTGCCCTGGGGATTACAGGCAATTCACCCCTCCACTTT.

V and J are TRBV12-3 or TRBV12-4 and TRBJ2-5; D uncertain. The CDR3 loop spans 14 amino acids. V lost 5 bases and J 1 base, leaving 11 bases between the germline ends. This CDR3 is CASSIPDGQETQYF. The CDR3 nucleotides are TGTGCCAGCAGTATACCGGACGGCCAAGAGACCCAGTACTTC.

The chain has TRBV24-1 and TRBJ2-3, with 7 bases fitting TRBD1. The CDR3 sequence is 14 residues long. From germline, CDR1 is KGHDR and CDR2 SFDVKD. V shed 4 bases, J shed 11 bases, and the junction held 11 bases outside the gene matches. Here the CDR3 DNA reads TGTGCCACCAGTGAGACCGGGACAGCACCGGAGCAGTATTTT. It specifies CATSETGTAPEQYF.

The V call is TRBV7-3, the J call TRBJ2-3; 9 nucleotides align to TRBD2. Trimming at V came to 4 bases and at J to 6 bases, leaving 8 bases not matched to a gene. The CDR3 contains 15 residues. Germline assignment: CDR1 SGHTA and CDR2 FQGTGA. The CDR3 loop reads CASSSAGGGWDTQYF. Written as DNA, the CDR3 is TGTGCCAGCAGCTCTGCGGGAGGGGGTTGGGATACGCAGTATTTT.

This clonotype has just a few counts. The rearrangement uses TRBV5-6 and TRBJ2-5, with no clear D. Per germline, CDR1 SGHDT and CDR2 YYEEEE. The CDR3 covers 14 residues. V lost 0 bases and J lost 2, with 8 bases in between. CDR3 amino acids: CASSLERSQETQYF. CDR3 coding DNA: TGTGCCAGCAGCTTGGAGAGGTCGCAAGAGACCCAGTACTTC. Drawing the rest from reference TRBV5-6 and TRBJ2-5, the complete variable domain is DAGVTQSPTHLIKTRGQQVTLRCSPKSGHDTVSWYQQALGQGPQFIFQYYEEEERQRGNFPDRFSGHQFPNYSSELNVNALLLGDSALYLCASSLERSQETQYFGPGTRLLVL.

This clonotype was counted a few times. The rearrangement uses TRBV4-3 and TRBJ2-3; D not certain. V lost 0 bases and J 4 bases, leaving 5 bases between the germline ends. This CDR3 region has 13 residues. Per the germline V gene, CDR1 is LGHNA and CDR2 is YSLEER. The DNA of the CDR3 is TGCGCCAGCAGCCAAGAACTCCCAGATACGCAGTATTTT. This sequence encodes CASSQELPDTQYF.

The CDR3 DNA follows: TGCAGTGCGGTGGAAGTACAGGAGACCCAGTACTTC. Translated, it gives CSAVEVQETQYF. V and J are TRBV20-1 and TRBJ2-5; the D is unclear. The V gene's germline CDR1 is DFQATT and CDR2 SNEGSKA (reference sequence). Trimming removed 6 bases at V and 5 bases at J, with 13 bases between. CDR3 length: 12 amino acids.

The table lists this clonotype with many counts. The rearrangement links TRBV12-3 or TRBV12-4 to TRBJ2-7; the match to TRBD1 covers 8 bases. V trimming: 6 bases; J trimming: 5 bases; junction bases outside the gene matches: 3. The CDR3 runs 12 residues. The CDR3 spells CASSQGADEQYF. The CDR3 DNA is TGTGCCAGCAGCCAGGGGGCGGACGAGCAGTACTTC.

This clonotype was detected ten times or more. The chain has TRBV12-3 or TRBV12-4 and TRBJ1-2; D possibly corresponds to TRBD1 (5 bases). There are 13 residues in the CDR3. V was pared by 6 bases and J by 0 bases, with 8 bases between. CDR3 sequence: CASRQETNYGYTF. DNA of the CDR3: TGTGCCAGCAGACAGGAGACTAACTATGGCTACACCTTC.

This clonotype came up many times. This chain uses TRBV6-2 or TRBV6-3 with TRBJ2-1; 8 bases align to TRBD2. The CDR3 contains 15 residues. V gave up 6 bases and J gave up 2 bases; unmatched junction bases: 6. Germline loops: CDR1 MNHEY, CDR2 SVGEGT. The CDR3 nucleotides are TGTGCCAGCAGCCAACTAGCGGCGACCTACAATGAGCAGTTCTTC. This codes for CASSQLAATYNEQFF.